Sequencing of this T cell receptor beta chain was carried out in a study of cytomegalovirus exposure and HLA in healthy donors. PCR amplification relied on 60 Vbeta primers (plus 13 Jbeta primers). Data came from immunoSEQ multiplex PCR; TCRdb stores just in-frame clones and leaves some out. The repertoire consists of some 130,000 clones, with 75% to 85% occurring once and the leading ten covering around 2.5%. Worth noting for this clone: What it binds is unknown.

General observations from the study: CMV antigen specificity was confirmed in vitro for a few CMV-associated chains. Analysis was carried out at a later point, and it linked a missense DCLRE1C variant to TCR beta V- and J-gene trimming. The investigators catalogued 150 to 200 TCR beta chains as cytomegalovirus-associated. The later analysis indicated that the majority of CMV-associated TCR beta chains appeared HLA-restricted.

CDR1 MDHEN and CDR2 SYDVKM come from the germline V gene. The CDR3 length is 15 residues. The J segment lost 8 bases and the V segment lost 6 bases, leaving 13 bases of the junction unmatched. The clonotype was recovered from a man aged 25-40 years in good health and CMV-seronegative. The genes are TRBV28 and TRBJ1-3; 7 bases align to TRBD1. The sequenced material came from PBMCs. The CDR3 loop reads CASRDRQGVADTIYF. CDR3 nucleotide sequence: TGTGCCAGCAGGGATCGTCAGGGGGTGGCAGACACCATATATTTT.